Sequencing of this T cell receptor (beta chain) was carried out in a study of blood T cell repertoires in COVID-19. Using immunoSEQ multiplex PCR, the repertoire was profiled, and TCRdb retains in-frame clones only, with some absent. The sample holds some 400,000 clones, around 89% seen once. Germline V CDR1 and CDR2: SGHAT, FQNNGV. CDR3 length equals 14 residues. The V end lost 1 base, the J end lost 8 bases, and 11 bases lay between the germline ends. The TCR sequence derives from a man younger than 40 who had recovered from COVID-19. The sequenced sample was PBMCs or T cells enriched from blood (not recorded which). This rearrangement joins TRBV11-2 to TRBJ1-4, with D unresolved. The CDR3 DNA reads as TGTGCCAGCAGCTTAGGAGGATTCGGAGAAAAACTGTTTTTT. This sequence encodes CASSLGGFGEKLFF. The variable domain in full, completed from reference TRBV11-2 and TRBJ1-4, reads EAGVAQSPRYKIIEKRQSVAFWCNPISGHATLYWYQQILGQGPKLLIQFQNNGVVDDSQLPKDRFSAERLKGVDSTLKIQPAKLEDSAVYLCASSLGGFGEKLFFGSGTQLSVL.